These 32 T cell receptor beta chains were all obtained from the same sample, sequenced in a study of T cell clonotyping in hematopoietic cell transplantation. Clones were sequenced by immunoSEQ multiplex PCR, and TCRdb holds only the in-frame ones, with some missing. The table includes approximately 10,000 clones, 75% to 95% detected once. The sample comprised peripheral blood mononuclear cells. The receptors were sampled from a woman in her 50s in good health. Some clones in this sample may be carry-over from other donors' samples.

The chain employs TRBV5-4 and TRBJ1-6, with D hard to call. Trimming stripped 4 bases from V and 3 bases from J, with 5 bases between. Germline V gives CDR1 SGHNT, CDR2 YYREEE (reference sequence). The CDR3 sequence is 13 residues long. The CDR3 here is CASSGDYNSPLHF. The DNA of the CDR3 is TGTGCCAGCAGCGGGGACTATAATTCACCCCTCCACTTT.

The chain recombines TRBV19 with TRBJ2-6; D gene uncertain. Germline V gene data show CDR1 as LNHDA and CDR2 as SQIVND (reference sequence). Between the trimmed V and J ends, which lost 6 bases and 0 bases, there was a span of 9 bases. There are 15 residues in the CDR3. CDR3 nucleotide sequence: TGTGCCAGTAGCACACAGCTCTCTGGGGCCAACGTCCTGACTTTC. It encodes CASSTQLSGANVLTF.

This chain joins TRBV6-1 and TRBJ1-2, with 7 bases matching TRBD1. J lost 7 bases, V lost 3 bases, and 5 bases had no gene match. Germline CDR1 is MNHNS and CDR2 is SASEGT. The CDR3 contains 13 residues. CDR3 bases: TGTGCCAGCAGTGAGACAGGGTTAGGTGGCTACACCTTC. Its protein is CASSETGLGGYTF.

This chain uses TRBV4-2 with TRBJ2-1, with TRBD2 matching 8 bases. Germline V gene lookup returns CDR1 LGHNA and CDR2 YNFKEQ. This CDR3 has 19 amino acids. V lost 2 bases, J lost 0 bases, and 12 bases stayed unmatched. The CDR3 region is CASSQTLGGGLSSYNEQFF. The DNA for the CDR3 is TGTGCCAGCAGCCAAACGCTTGGCGGGGGGCTCAGCTCCTACAATGAGCAGTTCTTC.

The CDR3 spells CAVLSVQPVDYGYTF. CDR3 nucleotide sequence: TGTGCCGTGCTTAGTGTTCAGCCGGTCGACTATGGCTACACCTTC. This chain joins TRBV6-5 and TRBJ1-2; D gene ambiguous. The germline CDR1 and CDR2 sequences are MNHEY and SVGAGI. The CDR3 spans 15 residues. V was cut by 11 bases and J by 3 bases, with 22 bases left in between.

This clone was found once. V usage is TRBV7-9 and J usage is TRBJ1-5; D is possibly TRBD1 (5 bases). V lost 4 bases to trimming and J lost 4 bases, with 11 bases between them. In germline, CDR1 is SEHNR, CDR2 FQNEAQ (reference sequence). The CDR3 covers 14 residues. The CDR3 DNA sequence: TGTGCCAGCAGCTCGGACCCAGGGAATCAGCCCCAGCATTTT. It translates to CASSSDPGNQPQHF.

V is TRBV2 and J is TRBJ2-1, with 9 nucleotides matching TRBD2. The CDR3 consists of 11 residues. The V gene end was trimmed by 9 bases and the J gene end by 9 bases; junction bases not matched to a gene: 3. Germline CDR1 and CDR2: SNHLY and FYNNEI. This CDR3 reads CASRRGGEQFF. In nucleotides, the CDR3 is TGTGCCAGTCGGCGGGGGGGTGAGCAGTTCTTC.

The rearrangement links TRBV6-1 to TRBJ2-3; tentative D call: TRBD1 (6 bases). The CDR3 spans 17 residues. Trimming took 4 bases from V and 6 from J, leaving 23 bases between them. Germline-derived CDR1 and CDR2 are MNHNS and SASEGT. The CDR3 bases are TGTGCCAGCAGTGTTCTGGTAGGGGACACAAACAGGGATACGCAGTATTTT. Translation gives CASSVLVGDTNRDTQYF.

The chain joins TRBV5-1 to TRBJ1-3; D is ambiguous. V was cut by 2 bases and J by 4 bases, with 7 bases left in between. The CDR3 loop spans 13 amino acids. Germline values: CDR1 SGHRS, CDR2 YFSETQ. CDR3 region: CASSLLSGNTIYF. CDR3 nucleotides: TGCGCCAGCAGCTTACTGTCCGGAAACACCATATATTTT.

CDR3 protein: CASSLGSYNEQFF. The CDR3 DNA reads TGTGCCAGCAGCTTAGGGAGTTACAATGAGCAGTTCTTC. The chain carries TRBV7-3 and TRBJ2-1; possible D gene TRBD2, 5 bases. This CDR3 has 13 residues. V lost 2 bases and J 4 bases, leaving 6 bases between the germline ends. The germline gives CDR1 SGHTA, CDR2 FQGTGA.

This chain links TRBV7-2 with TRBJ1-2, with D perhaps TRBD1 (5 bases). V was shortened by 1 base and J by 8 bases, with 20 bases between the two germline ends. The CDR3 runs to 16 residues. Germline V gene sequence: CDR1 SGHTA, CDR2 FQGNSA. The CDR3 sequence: CASSLGGFRMGGGYTF. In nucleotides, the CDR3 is TGTGCCAGCAGCTTAGGAGGGTTTCGGATGGGGGGAGGCTACACCTTC.

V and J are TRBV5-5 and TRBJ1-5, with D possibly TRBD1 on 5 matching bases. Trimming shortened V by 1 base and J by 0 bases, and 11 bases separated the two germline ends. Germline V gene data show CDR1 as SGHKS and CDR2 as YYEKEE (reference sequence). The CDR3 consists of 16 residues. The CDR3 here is CASSLSGPYSNQPQHF. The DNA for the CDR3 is TGTGCCAGCAGCTTGTCAGGGCCCTATAGCAATCAGCCCCAGCATTTT.

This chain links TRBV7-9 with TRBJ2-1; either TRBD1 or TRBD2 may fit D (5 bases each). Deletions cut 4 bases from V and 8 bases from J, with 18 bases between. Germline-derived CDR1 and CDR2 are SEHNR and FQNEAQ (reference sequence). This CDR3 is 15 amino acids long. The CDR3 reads CASSSLGARVDEQFF. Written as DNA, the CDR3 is TGTGCCAGCAGCTCCCTCGGGGCGAGGGTGGATGAGCAGTTCTTC.

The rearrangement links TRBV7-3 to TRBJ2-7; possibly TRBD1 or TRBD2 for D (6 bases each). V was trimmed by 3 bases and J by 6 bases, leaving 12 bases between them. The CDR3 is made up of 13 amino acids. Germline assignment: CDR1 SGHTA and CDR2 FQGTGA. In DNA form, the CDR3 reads TGTGCCAGCAGCTTTGGAGGGGGAAGCGAGCAGTACTTC. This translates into CASSFGGGSEQYF.

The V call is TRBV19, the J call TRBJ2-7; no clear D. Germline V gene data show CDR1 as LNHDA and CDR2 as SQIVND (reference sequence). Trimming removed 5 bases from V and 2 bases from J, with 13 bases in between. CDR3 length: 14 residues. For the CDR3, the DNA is TGTGCCAGTAGTCCTCCGTCCAACCCCTACGAGCAGTACTTC. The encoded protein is CASSPPSNPYEQYF.

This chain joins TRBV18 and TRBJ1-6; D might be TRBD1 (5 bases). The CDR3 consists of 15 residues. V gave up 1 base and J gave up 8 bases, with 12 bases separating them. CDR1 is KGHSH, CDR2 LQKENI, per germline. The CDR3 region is CASSPQSGTHSPLHF. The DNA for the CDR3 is TGTGCCAGCTCACCACAATCTGGGACGCATTCACCCCTCCACTTT.

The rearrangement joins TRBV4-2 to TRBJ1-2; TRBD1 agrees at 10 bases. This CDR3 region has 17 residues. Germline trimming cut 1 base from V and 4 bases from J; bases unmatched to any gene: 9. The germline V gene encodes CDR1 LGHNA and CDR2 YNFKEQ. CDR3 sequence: CASSQANRDRGFYGYTF. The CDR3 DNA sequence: TGTGCCAGCAGCCAAGCGAACCGGGACAGGGGTTTCTATGGCTACACCTTC.

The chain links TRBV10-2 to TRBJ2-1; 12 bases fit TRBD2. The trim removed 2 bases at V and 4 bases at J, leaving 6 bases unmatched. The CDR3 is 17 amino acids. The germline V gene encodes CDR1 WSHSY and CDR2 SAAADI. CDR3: CASSELGLAGRYNEQFF. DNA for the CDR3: TGCGCCAGCAGTGAGCTTGGACTAGCGGGGCGTTACAATGAGCAGTTCTTC.

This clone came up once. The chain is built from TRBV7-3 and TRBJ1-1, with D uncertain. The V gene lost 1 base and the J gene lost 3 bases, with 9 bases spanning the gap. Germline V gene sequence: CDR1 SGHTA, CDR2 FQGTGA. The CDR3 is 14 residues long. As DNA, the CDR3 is TGTGCCAGCAGCTTAATCGTCGAGGACACTGAAGCTTTCTTT. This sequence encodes CASSLIVEDTEAFF.

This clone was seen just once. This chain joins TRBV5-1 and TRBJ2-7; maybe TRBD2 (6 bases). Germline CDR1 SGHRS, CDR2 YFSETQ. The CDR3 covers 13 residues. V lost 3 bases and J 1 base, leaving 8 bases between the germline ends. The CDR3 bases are TGCGCCAGCAGCTCAGGACTATCCTACGAGCAGTACTTC. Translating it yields CASSSGLSYEQYF.

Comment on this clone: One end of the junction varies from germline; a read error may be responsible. This chain's CDR3 is CVSSEQGSNQPQHF. DNA for the CDR3: TGTGTCAGCAGTGAGCAGGGGAGCAATCAGCCCCAGCATTTT. This rearrangement joins TRBV6-1 to TRBJ1-5, with D tentatively TRBD1 (6 bases). From germline, CDR1 is MNHNS and CDR2 SASEGT. CDR3 length: 14 residues.

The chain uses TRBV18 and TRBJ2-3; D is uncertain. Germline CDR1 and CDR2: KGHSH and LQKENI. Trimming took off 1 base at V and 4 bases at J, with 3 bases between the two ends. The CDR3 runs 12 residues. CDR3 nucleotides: TGTGCCAGCTCACCACGTTCAGATACGCAGTATTTT. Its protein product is CASSPRSDTQYF.

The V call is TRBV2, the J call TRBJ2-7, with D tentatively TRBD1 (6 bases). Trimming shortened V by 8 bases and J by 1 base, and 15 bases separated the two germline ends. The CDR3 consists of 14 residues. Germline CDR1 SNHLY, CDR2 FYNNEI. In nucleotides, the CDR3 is TGTGCCAGCCGGGACACACAATATTCCTACGAGCAGTACTTC. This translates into CASRDTQYSYEQYF.

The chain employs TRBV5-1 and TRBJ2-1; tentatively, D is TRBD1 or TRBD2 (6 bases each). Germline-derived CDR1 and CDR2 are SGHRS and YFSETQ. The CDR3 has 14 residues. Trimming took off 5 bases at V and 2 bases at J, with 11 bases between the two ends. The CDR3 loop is CASRQGGTYNEQFF. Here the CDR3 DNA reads TGCGCCAGCAGACAGGGAGGTACCTACAATGAGCAGTTCTTC.

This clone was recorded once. The CDR3 sequence is CASSDLLGLYPTGNYGYTF. The CDR3 coding sequence is TGTGCCAGCAGTGATCTTCTCGGCCTCTACCCAACTGGAAACTATGGCTACACCTTC. The rearrangement links TRBV6-1 to TRBJ1-2, with D unclear. The ends were cut back, 3 bases at V and 2 bases at J, with 25 bases in the middle. This CDR3 spans 19 amino acids. Per the germline V gene, CDR1 is MNHNS and CDR2 is SASEGT.

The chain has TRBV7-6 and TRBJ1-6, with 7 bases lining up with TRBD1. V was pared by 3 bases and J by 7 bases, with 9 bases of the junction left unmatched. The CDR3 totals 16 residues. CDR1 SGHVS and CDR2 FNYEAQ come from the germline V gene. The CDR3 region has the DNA TGTGCCAGCAGCTTGTTAACCGGGACAGAAAATTCACCCCTCCACTTT. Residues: CASSLLTGTENSPLHF.

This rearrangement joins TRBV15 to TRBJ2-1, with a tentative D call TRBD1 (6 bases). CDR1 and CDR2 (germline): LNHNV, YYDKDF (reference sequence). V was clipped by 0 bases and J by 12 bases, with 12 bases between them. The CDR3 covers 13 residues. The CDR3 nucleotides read TGTGCCACCAGCAGAGACAACAGGGATGGGCAGTTCTTC. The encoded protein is CATSRDNRDGQFF.

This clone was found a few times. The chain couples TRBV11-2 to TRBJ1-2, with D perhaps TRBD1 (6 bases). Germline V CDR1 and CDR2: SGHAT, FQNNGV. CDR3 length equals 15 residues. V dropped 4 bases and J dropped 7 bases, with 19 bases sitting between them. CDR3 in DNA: TGTGCCAGCAGCTACCAAGTGGGGGGGCAGGTTGGCTACACCTTC. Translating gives CASSYQVGGQVGYTF. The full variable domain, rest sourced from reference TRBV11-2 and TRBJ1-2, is EAGVAQSPRYKIIEKRQSVAFWCNPISGHATLYWYQQILGQGPKLLIQFQNNGVVDDSQLPKDRFSAERLKGVDSTLKIQPAKLEDSAVYLCASSYQVGGQVGYTFGSGTRLTVV.

The CDR3 is CASSLGGQRGRTGELFF. In DNA, the CDR3 is TGTGCCAGCAGCTTAGGAGGCCAGCGGGGGAGGACCGGGGAGCTGTTTTTT. The rearrangement links TRBV7-2 to TRBJ2-2; TRBD2 aligns across 8 bases. V shed 1 base and J 5 bases; nucleotides not matched to a gene: 9. The CDR3 totals 17 residues. Looked up from germline, CDR1 is SGHTA and CDR2 is FQGNSA.

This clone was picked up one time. The CDR3 spells CSGQNPTNTEAFF. Here the CDR3 DNA reads TGCAGCGGACAGAATCCTACGAACACTGAAGCTTTCTTT. The rearrangement joins TRBV29-1 to TRBJ1-1; tentatively, D is TRBD1 (5 bases). The CDR3 consists of 13 residues. V was trimmed by 7 bases and J by 1 base, leaving 13 bases between them. Germline CDR1 and CDR2: SQVTM and ANQGSEA.

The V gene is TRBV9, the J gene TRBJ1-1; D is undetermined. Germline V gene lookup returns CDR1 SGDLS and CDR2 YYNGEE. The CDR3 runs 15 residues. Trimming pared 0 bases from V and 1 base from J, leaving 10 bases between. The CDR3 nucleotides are TGTGCCAGCAGCGTAGCCCCGTCGGAGAACACTGAAGCTTTCTTT. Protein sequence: CASSVAPSENTEAFF.

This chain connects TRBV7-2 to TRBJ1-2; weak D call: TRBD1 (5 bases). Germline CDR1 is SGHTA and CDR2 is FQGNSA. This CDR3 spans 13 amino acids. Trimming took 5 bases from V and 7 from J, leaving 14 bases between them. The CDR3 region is CASSLLRDGGYTF. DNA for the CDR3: TGTGCCAGCAGCCTCCTCCGGGACGGTGGCTACACCTTC.